The 14 T cell receptor beta chains given below trace back to one sample, sequenced in a study of beta chain features in type 1 diabetes. Expressed TCRB transcripts were sequenced, since all the RNA that had been isolated was reverse transcribed. Generated by immunoSEQ multiplex PCR, the TCRdb table keeps only in-frame clones and is missing some. The sample lists roughly 400,000 clones; around 15% were seen once. The sequenced sample was naive CD4+ T cells from blood. These receptors came from a woman under 30 in good health.

This clone has just a few counts. The chain carries TRBV5-4 and TRBJ2-5, with 8 nucleotides matching TRBD1. The CDR3 totals 15 residues. V shed 3 bases, J shed 1 base, and the junction held 5 bases outside the gene matches. Germline values: CDR1 SGHNT, CDR2 YYREEE (reference sequence). CDR3 DNA: TGTGCCAGCAGCTCACAGGGGGAAGGCCAAGAGACCCAGTACTTC. Protein: CASSSQGEGQETQYF.

This clone was seen more than once but under ten times. The V gene is TRBV29-1, the J gene TRBJ2-5, with D perhaps matching TRBD2 (6 bases). The V end lost 6 bases, the J end lost 1 base, and 15 bases lay between the germline ends. From germline, CDR1 is SQVTM and CDR2 ANQGSEA. This CDR3 contains 14 residues. The CDR3, as DNA: TGCAGCGTAGAGTATGGGGACTTCCAAGAGACCCAGTACTTC. It yields the protein CSVEYGDFQETQYF.

A few counts support this clone. This chain joins TRBV18 and TRBJ2-3; weak D call: TRBD1 (5 bases). CDR3 length: 15 residues. The V end was cut by 2 bases, the J end by 0 bases, with 9 bases between. Germline lookup yields CDR1 KGHSH and CDR2 LQKENI. This CDR3 reads CASSPMTASTDTQYF. The CDR3 bases are TGTGCCAGCTCACCAATGACAGCTAGCACAGATACGCAGTATTTT.

The rearrangement uses TRBV2 and TRBJ2-7; D gene uncertain. V was clipped by 6 bases and J by 5 bases, with 11 bases between them. Germline loops: CDR1 SNHLY, CDR2 FYNNEI. This CDR3 has 12 amino acids. The CDR3 here is CASSEQAHEQYF. The DNA of the CDR3 is TGTGCCAGCAGCGAGCAGGCCCACGAGCAGTACTTC.

This chain connects TRBV7-2 to TRBJ2-5; the match to TRBD2 covers 13 bases. V shed 2 bases and J 6 bases; nucleotides not matched to a gene: 6. Germline V lookup: CDR1 SGHTA, CDR2 FQGNSA. CDR3 length: 16 residues. The CDR3 spells CASSLQGTSGTKTQYF. The CDR3 nucleotides read TGTGCCAGCAGCTTACAGGGGACTAGCGGGACTAAGACCCAGTACTTC.

This clone was detected a few times. The gene calls are TRBV7-9 and TRBJ1-2; 7 bases agree with TRBD1. CDR3 length equals 14 residues. Germline CDR1 and CDR2: SEHNR and FQNEAQ (reference sequence). V lost 2 bases to trimming and J lost 7 bases; unmatched junction nucleotides: 7. CDR3 residues: CASSLRGDSFGYTF. CDR3 nucleotide sequence: TGTGCCAGCAGCTTAAGGGGGGACAGCTTTGGCTACACCTTC.

This clone has a handful of counts. The chain combines TRBV27 with TRBJ1-1; TRBD1 is a possible D gene (6 bases). Trimming took off 2 bases at V and 3 bases at J, with 13 bases between the two ends. CDR1 is MNHEY, CDR2 SMNVEV, per germline (reference sequence). The CDR3 spans 15 residues. This CDR3 reads CASSLRRGRDTEAFF. Written as DNA, the CDR3 is TGTGCCAGCAGTTTAAGGCGGGGGCGCGACACTGAAGCTTTCTTT.

This clone was recorded a few times. The same CDR3 arises from other DNA sequences in this sample as well. This rearrangement joins TRBV5-1 to TRBJ2-7, with TRBD1 identical over 9 bases. V was pared by 0 bases and J by 1 base, with 2 bases of the junction left unmatched. In germline, CDR1 is SGHRS, CDR2 YFSETQ. The CDR3 runs 15 residues. CDR3 sequence reads: CASSLGDRVSYEQYF. CDR3 sequence (DNA): TGCGCCAGCAGCTTGGGGGACAGGGTATCCTACGAGCAGTACTTC.

In this sample, this clone turned up once. CDR3 loop: CATVRREPGYNYGYTF. The CDR3 DNA reads TGTGCCACCGTACGCCGGGAGCCCGGATATAACTATGGCTACACCTTC. The chain recombines TRBV15 with TRBJ1-2; no clear D. Per germline, CDR1 LNHNV and CDR2 YYDKDF (reference sequence). With 8 bases removed from V and 1 base from J, the gap between germline ends came to 20 bases. This CDR3 region has 16 residues. Complete variable domain (other parts from reference TRBV15 and TRBJ1-2): DAMVIQNPRYQVTQFGKPVTLSCSQTLNHNVMYWYQQKSSQAPKLLFHYYDKDFNNEADTPDNFQSRRPNTSFCFLDIRSPGLGDTAMYLCATVRREPGYNYGYTFGSGTRLTVV.

This chain uses TRBV20-1 with TRBJ2-1; D unresolved. The V end lost 2 bases, the J end lost 10 bases, and 9 bases lay between the germline ends. CDR1 and CDR2 from the germline V gene are DFQATT and SNEGSKA (reference sequence). The CDR3 runs 11 residues. The CDR3 protein is CSARLLFEQFF. The CDR3 nucleotides are TGCAGTGCTAGACTCCTCTTCGAGCAGTTCTTC.

This clone was seen a handful of times. This chain connects TRBV6-5 to TRBJ1-5; weak D call: TRBD1 (5 bases). The length of the CDR3 is 14 residues. Trimming cost V 0 bases and J 8 bases, with 11 bases left between them. The germline V gene has CDR1 MNHEY and CDR2 SVGAGI. This CDR3 is CASSYSRGPEPQHF. In DNA, the CDR3 is TGTGCCAGCAGTTACTCAAGGGGCCCGGAGCCCCAGCATTTT.

The rearrangement joins TRBV7-2 to TRBJ1-5; D remains ambiguous. Trimming left V 6 bases short and J 3 bases short, with 6 bases between. CDR1 and CDR2 from the germline V gene are SGHTA and FQGNSA. The CDR3 consists of 12 residues. CDR3 in amino acids: CASRGFNQPQHF. In DNA form, the CDR3 reads TGTGCCAGCAGGGGCTTCAATCAGCCCCAGCATTTT.

This chain joins TRBV18 and TRBJ2-3; 16 bases align to TRBD2. CDR3 length equals 19 residues. V lost 1 base and J lost 6; bases outside the gene matches: 10. Germline V gene sequence: CDR1 KGHSH, CDR2 LQKENI. The CDR3 here is CASSPRGTSGRAGRDTQYF. DNA of the CDR3: TGTGCCAGCTCACCACGAGGGACTAGCGGGAGGGCCGGACGGGATACGCAGTATTTT.

CDR3 sequence: CASSPGQGWEKLFF. Here the CDR3 DNA reads TGTGCCAGCAGTCCCGGACAGGGTTGGGAAAAACTGTTTTTT. The rearrangement links TRBV28 to TRBJ1-4; 8 nucleotides align to TRBD1. The V and J ends lost 5 bases and 8 bases, in that order; junction bases with no gene match: 7. The germline CDR1 and CDR2 sequences are MDHEN and SYDVKM. The CDR3 consists of 14 residues.